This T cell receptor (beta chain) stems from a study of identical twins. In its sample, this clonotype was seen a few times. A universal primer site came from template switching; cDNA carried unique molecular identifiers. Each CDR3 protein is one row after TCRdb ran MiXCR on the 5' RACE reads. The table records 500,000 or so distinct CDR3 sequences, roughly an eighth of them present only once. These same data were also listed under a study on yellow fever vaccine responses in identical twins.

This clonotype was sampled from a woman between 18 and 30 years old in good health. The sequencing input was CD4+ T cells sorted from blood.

The CDR3 region is CASSLAQFRGAQYF. The CDR3 DNA reads TGTGCCAGCAGTTTAGCGCAGTTCCGGGGTGCGCAGTATTTT. The chain has TRBV12-3 or TRBV12-4 and TRBJ2-3; TRBD2 is a possible D gene (5 bases). The CDR3 consists of 14 residues. V lost 0 bases and J lost 10, with 14 bases in between.